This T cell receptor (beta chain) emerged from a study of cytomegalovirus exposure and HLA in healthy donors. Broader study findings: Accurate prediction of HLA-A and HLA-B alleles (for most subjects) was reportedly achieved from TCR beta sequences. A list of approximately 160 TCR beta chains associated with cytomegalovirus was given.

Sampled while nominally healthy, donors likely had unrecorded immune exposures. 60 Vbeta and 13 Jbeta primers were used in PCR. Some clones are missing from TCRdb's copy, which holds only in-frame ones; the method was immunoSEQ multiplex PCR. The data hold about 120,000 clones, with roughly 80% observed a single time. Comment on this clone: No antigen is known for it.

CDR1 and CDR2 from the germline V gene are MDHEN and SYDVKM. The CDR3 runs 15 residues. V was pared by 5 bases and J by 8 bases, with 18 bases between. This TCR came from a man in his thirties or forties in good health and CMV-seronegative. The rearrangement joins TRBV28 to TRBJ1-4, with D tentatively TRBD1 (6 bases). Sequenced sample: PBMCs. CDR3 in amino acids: CASSPTGRMGEKLFF. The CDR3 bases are TGTGCCAGCAGTCCCACAGGGCGAATGGGAGAAAAACTGTTTTTT. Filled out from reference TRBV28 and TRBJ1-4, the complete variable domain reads DVKVTQSSRYLVKRTGEKVFLECVQDMDHENMFWYRQDPGLGLRLIYFSYDVKMKEKGDIPEGYSVSREKKERFSLILESASTNQTSMYLCASSPTGRMGEKLFFGSGTQLSVL.